The 20 T cell receptor beta chains below were found in one sample sequenced in a study of cytomegalovirus exposure and HLA in healthy donors (dated by TCRdb to 2016 to 2017). Library creation used the immunoSEQ multiplex PCR assay. The multiplex PCR relied on a mix of 60 forward primers for TCR Vbeta segments and 13 reverse primers for TCR Jbeta segments. Here the immuneACCESS table is served through TCRdb, limited to in-frame sequences with V and J called. Missing clones are a known gap in these copies; in checked studies unresolved V genes cover under half, and the rest lacks a known reason. For this sample the table gives 150,000 to 200,000 clones, of which over 65% were detected only once. Of the sample, roughly 2.7% falls within the top ten clones. The source material was PBMCs. The receptors were sampled from a woman aged 40 to 50 in good health and CMV-seropositive.

V usage is TRBV7-2 and J usage is TRBJ2-7; D may be TRBD2 (5 bases). This CDR3 region has 14 residues. From germline, CDR1 is SGHTA and CDR2 FQGNSA. Trimming removed 5 bases from V and 5 bases from J, with 16 bases in between. As DNA, the CDR3 is TGTGCCAGCAGCCCAACTAGATTCCGCGACGAGCAGTACTTC. Encoded protein: CASSPTRFRDEQYF.

The chain is built from TRBV9 and TRBJ2-2, with D possibly matching TRBD1 (5 bases). Between the trimmed V and J ends, which lost 0 bases and 4 bases, there was a span of 13 bases. The CDR3 covers 16 residues. Germline V lookup: CDR1 SGDLS, CDR2 YYNGEE. The CDR3 DNA reads TGTGCCAGCAGCGTAGGGGCAGGGCCCGCCACCGGGGAGCTGTTTTTT. Translation gives CASSVGAGPATGELFF.

This clone was seen a few times. The V and J genes are TRBV4-1 and TRBJ2-3, with a weak D call TRBD2 (6 bases). CDR1 MGHRA and CDR2 YSYEKL come from the germline V gene. V shed 3 bases and J shed 6 bases, with 19 bases lying between them. This CDR3 has 16 amino acids. The chain's CDR3 is CASSQAGTSQADTQYF. CDR3 DNA: TGCGCCAGCAGCCAGGCCGGGACTTCCCAGGCGGATACGCAGTATTTT.

V gene TRBV6-5 combines with J gene TRBJ2-7, with 8 nucleotides matching TRBD1. CDR1 and CDR2 from the germline V gene are MNHEY and SVGAGI. This CDR3 spans 16 amino acids. J gave up 7 bases and V 2 bases, and 13 bases lay outside the gene matches. In DNA form, the CDR3 reads TGTGCCAGCAGTTACGGCGGTGACAGGGGCTTCGAGGAGCAGTACTTC. It yields the protein CASSYGGDRGFEEQYF.

J is TRBJ1-1 and V is TRBV9; D unclear. Trimming removed 4 bases at V and 3 bases at J, with 19 bases between. Germline values: CDR1 SGDLS, CDR2 YYNGEE. CDR3 length equals 16 residues. CDR3 in DNA: TGTGCCAGCAGCTCTCGAGCGGATCCCGGGGACACTGAAGCTTTCTTT. It encodes CASSSRADPGDTEAFF. Together with reference TRBV9 and TRBJ1-1, the CDR3 gives the full variable domain: DSGVTQTPKHLITATGQRVTLRCSPRSGDLSVYWYQQSLDQGLQFLIQYYNGEERAKGNILERFSAQQFPDLHSELNLSSLELGDSALYFCASSSRADPGDTEAFFGQGTRLTVV.

This sequence joins TRBV19 and TRBJ2-5, with D perhaps TRBD1 (5 bases). Trimming shortened V by 4 bases and J by 4 bases, and 16 bases separated the two germline ends. This CDR3 spans 15 amino acids. In germline, CDR1 is LNHDA, CDR2 SQIVND (reference sequence). CDR3 residues: CASSSPPPGPETQYF. CDR3 DNA: TGTGCCAGTAGTAGTCCACCCCCAGGGCCAGAGACCCAGTACTTC.

This clone has only a few counts. The CDR3 DNA sequence: TGCGCCAGCAGCGAGGGACAGGGGGCAGAACCCCTCCACTTT. Amino acid sequence: CASSEGQGAEPLHF. J is TRBJ1-6 and V is TRBV5-1; 12 positions match TRBD1. CDR3 length: 14 amino acids. The ends lost 4 bases at V and 12 bases at J; junction bases unmatched: 5. Germline loops: CDR1 SGHRS, CDR2 YFSETQ.

This chain uses TRBV7-2 with TRBJ2-7; 13 bases line up with TRBD2. Germline V CDR1 and CDR2: SGHTA, FQGNSA. This CDR3 spans 19 amino acids. Trimming took 5 bases from V and 0 from J; bases not matched to a gene: 13. DNA for the CDR3: TGTGCCAGCAGCCCAGCCTTCGGGACTAGCGGGGAGATCTCCTACGAGCAGTACTTC. Amino acids: CASSPAFGTSGEISYEQYF. The full variable domain, with the rest looked up from reference TRBV7-2 and TRBJ2-7, is GAGVSQSPSNKVTEKGKDVELRCDPISGHTALYWYRQSLGQGLEFLIYFQGNSAPDKSGLPSDRFSAERTGGSVSTLTIQRTQQEDSAVYLCASSPAFGTSGEISYEQYFGPGTRLTVT.

This clone was seen a few times. The rearrangement links TRBV7-2 to TRBJ1-1; the D gene is possibly TRBD1 (5 bases). The CDR3 runs to 15 residues. The V gene's germline CDR1 is SGHTA and CDR2 FQGNSA. Trimming cost V 5 bases and J 2 bases, with 15 bases left between them. The CDR3 protein is CASSIPQGGNTEAFF. The CDR3 region has the DNA TGTGCCAGCAGCATACCCCAGGGCGGAAACACTGAAGCTTTCTTT.

This chain connects TRBV14 to TRBJ2-1; 8 nucleotides agree with TRBD2. Germline V CDR1 and CDR2: SGHDN, FVKESK. The CDR3 has 16 amino acids. Losses at the gene ends were 0 bases for V and 3 bases for J; bases not matched to a gene: 4. The CDR3 spells CASSQDDGRVYNEQFF. DNA of the CDR3: TGTGCCAGCAGCCAAGATGACGGGAGGGTCTACAATGAGCAGTTCTTC.

The CDR3 here is CASSLSYRDGYTF. CDR3 nucleotide sequence: TGTGCCAGCAGCCTGAGTTACAGGGATGGCTACACCTTC. The chain links TRBV7-2 to TRBJ1-2, with D tentatively TRBD1 (6 bases). Trimming cost V 5 bases and J 6 bases, with 13 bases left between them. The germline CDR1 and CDR2 sequences are SGHTA and FQGNSA. CDR3 length: 13 residues. The variable domain in full, completed from reference TRBV7-2 and TRBJ1-2, reads GAGVSQSPSNKVTEKGKDVELRCDPISGHTALYWYRQSLGQGLEFLIYFQGNSAPDKSGLPSDRFSAERTGGSVSTLTIQRTQQEDSAVYLCASSLSYRDGYTFGSGTRLTVV.

This clone was detected a few times. A read error may produce the germline difference seen at one junction end. The chain carries TRBV2 and TRBJ1-2; no firm D call. CDR1 is SNHLY and CDR2 is FYNNEI in the germline V gene. The CDR3 totals 12 residues. The CDR3 DNA sequence: TGTGCCAGCACTTTAGACACCTATGGCTACCCCTTC. Residues: CASTLDTYGYPF.

In its sample, this clone was seen once. CDR3 sequence (DNA): TGTGCCAGTAGTGCGGGCCCAAATTCACCCCTCCACTTT. This encodes CASSAGPNSPLHF. V usage is TRBV19 and J usage is TRBJ1-6; no reliable D call. This CDR3 comprises 13 residues. Germline V gene lookup returns CDR1 LNHDA and CDR2 SQIVND (reference sequence). V lost 5 bases and J 7 bases, leaving 9 bases between the germline ends.

J is TRBJ2-1 and V is TRBV7-9, with a weak D call TRBD1 (6 bases). This CDR3 is built from 14 residues. The V end lost 1 base, the J end lost 6 bases, and 10 bases lay between the germline ends. Germline assignment: CDR1 SEHNR and CDR2 FQNEAQ (reference sequence). The CDR3 is CASSLGVRGNEQFF. CDR3 in DNA: TGTGCCAGCAGCTTAGGAGTCAGGGGCAATGAGCAGTTCTTC.

The gene calls are TRBV19 and TRBJ1-1; D unclear. CDR1 and CDR2 from the germline V gene are LNHDA and SQIVND (reference sequence). This CDR3 has 14 amino acids. V lost 7 bases and J lost 0, with 12 bases in between. The CDR3 region is CASKIRVVNTEAFF. CDR3 sequence (DNA): TGTGCCAGTAAGATTCGGGTTGTGAACACTGAAGCTTTCTTT.

The J gene is TRBJ2-5, the V gene TRBV7-2; D not certain. The ends were cut back, 4 bases at V and 5 bases at J, with 17 bases in the middle. Germline V gene sequence: CDR1 SGHTA, CDR2 FQGNSA. The CDR3 contains 15 residues. For the CDR3, the DNA is TGTGCCAGCAGCTCCCTCAGATTTACCAGGGAGACCCAGTACTTC. Encoded protein: CASSSLRFTRETQYF. Supplemented by reference TRBV7-2 and TRBJ2-5, the full variable domain reads GAGVSQSPSNKVTEKGKDVELRCDPISGHTALYWYRQSLGQGLEFLIYFQGNSAPDKSGLPSDRFSAERTGGSVSTLTIQRTQQEDSAVYLCASSSLRFTRETQYFGPGTRLLVL.

The genes are TRBV4-3 and TRBJ2-5; D call uncertain. The CDR3 is made up of 15 amino acids. V was clipped by 1 base and J by 2 bases, with 11 bases between them. Germline V gives CDR1 LGHNA, CDR2 YSLEER. CDR3: CASSQGLDGQETQYF. The CDR3 DNA follows: TGCGCCAGCAGCCAAGGGTTAGACGGGCAAGAGACCCAGTACTTC.

V and J are TRBV11-1 and TRBJ1-2, with D unclear. V was pared by 5 bases and J by 3 bases, with 7 bases between. The CDR3 is 12 residues long. Germline loops: CDR1 SGHAT, CDR2 FQDESV (reference sequence). CDR3 coding DNA: TGTGCCAGCAGCAAAGAGGACTATGGCTACACCTTC. Translation: CASSKEDYGYTF.

V gene TRBV9 combines with J gene TRBJ2-1, with 12 bases fitting TRBD2. CDR1 and CDR2 from the germline V gene are SGDLS and YYNGEE. V lost 2 bases to trimming and J lost 5 bases; unmatched junction nucleotides: 2. The CDR3 sequence is 15 residues long. The CDR3 region is CASSVTSGSHNEQFF. The CDR3 region has the DNA TGTGCCAGCAGCGTGACTAGCGGGAGTCACAATGAGCAGTTCTTC.

The chain joins TRBV6-5 to TRBJ2-7; 8 nucleotides line up with TRBD2. CDR3 length: 15 residues. The junction had 9 bases not matched to a gene; V was cut back by 2 bases and J by 6 bases. CDR1 is MNHEY and CDR2 is SVGAGI in the germline V gene. CDR3 sequence reads: CASSYQAGEVGEQYF. The CDR3 DNA follows: TGTGCCAGCAGTTACCAAGCGGGAGAAGTTGGCGAGCAGTACTTC.